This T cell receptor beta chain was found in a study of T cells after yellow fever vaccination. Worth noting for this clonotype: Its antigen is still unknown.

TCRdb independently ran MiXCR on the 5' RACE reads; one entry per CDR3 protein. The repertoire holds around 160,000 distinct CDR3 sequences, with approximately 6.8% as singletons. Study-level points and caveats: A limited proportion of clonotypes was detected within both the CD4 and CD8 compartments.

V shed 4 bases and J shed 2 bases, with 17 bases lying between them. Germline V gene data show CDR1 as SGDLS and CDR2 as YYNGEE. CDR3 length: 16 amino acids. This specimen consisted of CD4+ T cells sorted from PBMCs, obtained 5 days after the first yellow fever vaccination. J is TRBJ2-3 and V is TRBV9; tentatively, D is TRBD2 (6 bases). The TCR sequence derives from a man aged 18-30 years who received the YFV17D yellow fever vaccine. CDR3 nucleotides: TGTGCCAGCAGCCCCCGGGGAGGACCTCTCACAGATACGCAGTATTTT. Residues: CASSPRGGPLTDTQYF.